One and the same sample provided the 2 T cell receptor beta chains below, sequenced in a study of blood T cell repertoires in COVID-19. TCRdb's copy holds only in-frame clones and misses some; the assay was immunoSEQ multiplex PCR. This table has about 61,000 clones, roughly 90% appearing once. Sequenced material: peripheral blood. These receptors came from a woman aged 50 to 65 with active or convalescent COVID-19.

V gene TRBV27 combines with J gene TRBJ2-7; the match to TRBD1 covers 11 bases. Germline V CDR1 and CDR2: MNHEY, SMNVEV (reference sequence). The junction had 4 bases not matched to a gene; V was cut back by 1 base and J by 5 bases. This CDR3 spans 15 amino acids. CDR3 residues: CASSLYPGQGDEQYF. CDR3 nucleotides: TGTGCCAGCAGTTTATACCCGGGACAGGGGGACGAGCAGTACTTC.

This chain connects TRBV4-1 to TRBJ2-1; 7 bases map to TRBD2. This CDR3 region has 16 residues. In germline, CDR1 is MGHRA, CDR2 YSYEKL. The V and J ends lost 2 bases and 4 bases, in that order; junction bases with no gene match: 8. The CDR3 sequence: CASSQKGDYQYNEQFF. In nucleotides, the CDR3 is TGCGCCAGCAGCCAAAAAGGGGACTATCAATACAATGAGCAGTTCTTC.